This T cell receptor beta chain was sequenced during a study of blood T cell repertoires in COVID-19. Study background: Nucleic acid was either cDNA or gDNA, and it came from T cells, B-cell-depleted T cells, or PBMCs.

The study recruited people aged about 18 to 89 years across 24 US areas. CDR1 is SGHRS and CDR2 is YFSETQ in the germline V gene. The CDR3 has 16 amino acids. The junction had 9 bases not matched to a gene; V was cut back by 4 bases and J by 2 bases. In the source study's methods: Amplifying reference gene primers gave estimates of nucleated cell counts. Clones were read by immunoSEQ multiplex PCR, and TCRdb kept only the in-frame ones, dropping some. V, J and clone size derive from that table, while D and trimming were established from the DNA sequence. The repertoire includes about 480,000 clones, roughly 90% of them detected once, and around 1.9% sits in the top ten. This clone has a handful of counts.

Sequencing used PBMCs or T cells enriched from blood (not recorded which). The rearrangement links TRBV5-1 to TRBJ2-7; 10 nucleotides match TRBD1. The receptor was derived from a woman in her thirties or forties who had recovered from COVID-19. In DNA, the CDR3 is TGCGCCAGCAGCCGAGGACAGGGGGTCTTAACCTACGAGCAGTACTTC. This translates into CASSRGQGVLTYEQYF.